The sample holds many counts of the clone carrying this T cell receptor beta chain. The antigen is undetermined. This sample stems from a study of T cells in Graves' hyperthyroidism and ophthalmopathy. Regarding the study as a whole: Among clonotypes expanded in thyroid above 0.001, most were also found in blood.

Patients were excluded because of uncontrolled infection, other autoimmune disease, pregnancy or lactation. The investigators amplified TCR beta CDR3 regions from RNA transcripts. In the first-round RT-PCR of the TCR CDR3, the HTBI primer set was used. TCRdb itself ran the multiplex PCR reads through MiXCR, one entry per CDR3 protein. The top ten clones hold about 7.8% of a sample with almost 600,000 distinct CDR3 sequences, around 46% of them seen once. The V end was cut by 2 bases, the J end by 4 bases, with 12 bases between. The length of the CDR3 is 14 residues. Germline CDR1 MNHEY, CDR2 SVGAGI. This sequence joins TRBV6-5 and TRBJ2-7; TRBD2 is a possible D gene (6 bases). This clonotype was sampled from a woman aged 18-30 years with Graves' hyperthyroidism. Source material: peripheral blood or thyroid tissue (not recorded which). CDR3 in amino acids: CASSYAGKAYEQYF. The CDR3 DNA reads TGTGCCAGCAGTTACGCGGGAAAAGCGTACGAGCAGTACTTC.